The 21 T cell receptor beta chains below were found in one sample sequenced in a study of blood T cell repertoires in COVID-19. Libraries were prepared by immunoSEQ multiplex PCR; TCRdb keeps only in-frame clonotypes and omits some of them. This table has 310,000 or so clones, approximately 86% appearing once. Sequenced material: PBMCs or T cells enriched from blood (not recorded which). The receptors derive from a young woman who had recovered from COVID-19.

V usage is TRBV30 and J usage is TRBJ1-1; 9 bases are a match to TRBD1. The CDR3 loop spans 15 amino acids. The ends lost 3 bases at V and 3 bases at J; junction bases unmatched: 8. Germline V gene sequence: CDR1 GTSNPN, CDR2 SVGIG (reference sequence). CDR3 nucleotides: TGTGCCTGGAGGGTACACGGACAGGGGCACACTGAAGCTTTCTTT. Its protein product is CAWRVHGQGHTEAFF.

The genes are TRBV7-2 and TRBJ2-6, with D perhaps TRBD1 (5 bases). Germline CDR1 and CDR2: SGHTA and FQGNSA. This CDR3 is built from 15 residues. Trimming shortened V by 6 bases and J by 2 bases, and 11 bases separated the two germline ends. The CDR3 nucleotides are TGTGCCAGCAGTCCCACAGGAGCTGGGGCCAACGTCCTGACTTTC. The encoded protein is CASSPTGAGANVLTF.

This chain connects TRBV11-3 to TRBJ2-1; no definite D call. This CDR3 comprises 12 residues. Trimming cost V 4 bases and J 8 bases, with 9 bases left between them. Germline V lookup: CDR1 SGHNT, CDR2 YENEEA. DNA of the CDR3: TGTGCCAGCAGCTACTGGTCTCATGAGCAGTTCTTC. It codes for CASSYWSHEQFF.

The V gene is TRBV6-6, the J gene TRBJ1-2, with TRBD1 matching 8 bases. This CDR3 contains 13 residues. Germline-derived CDR1 and CDR2 are MNHNY and SVGAGI (reference sequence). The ends lost 8 bases at V and 6 bases at J; junction bases unmatched: 8. CDR3 amino acids: CASQQGVGDGYTF. The CDR3 DNA is TGTGCCAGCCAACAGGGGGTAGGGGATGGCTACACCTTC.

J is TRBJ2-5 and V is TRBV19, with D possibly TRBD2 on 6 matching bases. Germline CDR1 is LNHDA and CDR2 is SQIVND (reference sequence). Trimming pared 3 bases from V and 1 base from J, leaving 6 bases between. CDR3 length: 13 residues. CDR3 bases: TGTGCCAGTAGTATGACTAGCCAAGAGACCCAGTACTTC. This gives the protein CASSMTSQETQYF.

The CDR3 sequence: CSAHFQGVRGYTF. The CDR3 nucleotides are TGCAGCGCGCACTTTCAGGGGGTCCGAGGCTACACCTTC. The V call is TRBV29-1, the J call TRBJ1-2, with 7 bases aligning to TRBD1. V gave up 7 bases and J gave up 8 bases; unmatched junction bases: 13. The CDR3 totals 13 residues. Germline CDR1 is SQVTM and CDR2 is ANQGSEA.

This rearrangement joins TRBV7-2 to TRBJ2-5, with 10 bases identical to TRBD1. CDR3 length: 15 residues. The V segment lost 1 base and the J segment 5 bases; nucleotides outside the gene matches: 4. Germline values: CDR1 SGHTA, CDR2 FQGNSA. The CDR3 reads CASSLETGGLETQYF. CDR3 sequence (DNA): TGTGCCAGCAGCTTAGAGACAGGGGGCCTGGAGACCCAGTACTTC.

CDR3: CASSFSAGRNTIYF. CDR3 nucleotide sequence: TGTGCCAGCAGTTTTTCGGCAGGGAGAAACACCATATATTTT. The J gene is TRBJ1-3, the V gene TRBV28, with D possibly TRBD1 on 5 matching bases. The CDR3 length is 14 residues. The germline CDR1 and CDR2 sequences are MDHEN and SYDVKM. V was pared by 3 bases and J by 5 bases, with 11 bases between. The whole variable domain, remainder taken from reference TRBV28 and TRBJ1-3, is DVKVTQSSRYLVKRTGEKVFLECVQDMDHENMFWYRQDPGLGLRLIYFSYDVKMKEKGDIPEGYSVSREKKERFSLILESASTNQTSMYLCASSFSAGRNTIYFGEGSWLTVV.

The chain uses TRBV7-3 and TRBJ1-2, with a tentative D call TRBD1 (6 bases). V lost 4 bases to trimming and J lost 2 bases, with 11 bases between them. The CDR3 loop spans 14 amino acids. The V gene's germline CDR1 is SGHTA and CDR2 FQGTGA. The CDR3 loop is CASSSRGGNYGYTF. CDR3 coding DNA: TGTGCCAGCAGCTCGAGAGGGGGAAACTATGGCTACACCTTC.

The chain uses TRBV3-1 (or the pseudogene TRBV3-2) and TRBJ2-1; unclear D gene. Trimming took 1 base from V and 7 from J, leaving 8 bases between them. CDR1 and CDR2 (germline): LGHDT, YNNKEL (reference sequence). This CDR3 is built from 13 residues. The chain's CDR3 is CASSQVSGNEQFF. CDR3 bases: TGTGCCAGCAGCCAAGTATCCGGTAATGAGCAGTTCTTC.

This clone showed up just once. The genes are TRBV4-3 and TRBJ1-2; D unclear. The V gene lost 0 bases and the J gene lost 7 bases, with 18 bases spanning the gap. The CDR3 runs 16 residues. The V gene's germline CDR1 is LGHNA and CDR2 YSLEER. The CDR3 DNA reads as TGCGCCAGCAGCCAAGACGTTGGCACCCAACGGAGTGGCTACACCTTC. It translates to CASSQDVGTQRSGYTF.

V gene TRBV5-6 combines with J gene TRBJ1-2; D gene unclear. Per germline, CDR1 SGHDT and CDR2 YYEEEE. V gave up 6 bases and J gave up 4 bases, with 13 bases separating them. The CDR3 has 13 residues. CDR3 in amino acids: CASTDYTLYGYTF. Written as DNA, the CDR3 is TGTGCCAGCACTGATTACACCCTCTATGGCTACACCTTC.

Only one count was recorded for this clone. The CDR3 sequence: CASSSNAGAEYNSPLHF. As DNA, the CDR3 is TGTGCCAGCAGCTCGAATGCGGGGGCGGAATATAATTCACCCCTCCACTTT. The chain recombines TRBV7-9 with TRBJ1-6; TRBD1 might be the D (6 bases). Germline V gives CDR1 SEHNR, CDR2 FQNEAQ (reference sequence). This CDR3 comprises 17 residues. Deletions cut 4 bases from V and 4 bases from J, with 17 bases between.

As for this clone: Other DNA sequences in this specimen translate into the identical CDR3. The gene calls are TRBV28 and TRBJ1-1; maybe TRBD1 (5 bases). The CDR3 totals 12 residues. The germline gives CDR1 MDHEN, CDR2 SYDVKM. V lost 2 bases to trimming and J lost 4 bases, with 5 bases between them. In nucleotides, the CDR3 is TGTGCCAGCAGTTTACAGGGCACTGAAGCTTTCTTT. Encoded protein: CASSLQGTEAFF.

The genes are TRBV29-1 and TRBJ1-1, with 9 positions matching TRBD1. Germline V lookup: CDR1 SQVTM, CDR2 ANQGSEA. The V and J ends lost 7 bases and 0 bases, in that order; junction bases with no gene match: 9. The CDR3 spans 15 residues. For the CDR3, the DNA is TGCAGCGCTGCCCTTGGACAGGGGATGAACACTGAAGCTTTCTTT. Translation: CSAALGQGMNTEAFF.

The chain is built from TRBV19 and TRBJ1-1; D is perhaps TRBD1 (5 bases). This CDR3 comprises 14 residues. V lost 5 bases to trimming and J lost 4 bases, with 14 bases between them. Looked up from germline, CDR1 is LNHDA and CDR2 is SQIVND (reference sequence). The CDR3 bases are TGTGCCAGTAGTCCGGTAGGGGCGAGCACTGAAGCTTTCTTT. Encoded protein: CASSPVGASTEAFF.

The chain is built from TRBV28 and TRBJ1-1; D is possibly TRBD1 (6 bases). In germline, CDR1 is MDHEN, CDR2 SYDVKM. V gave up 2 bases and J gave up 1 base, with 11 bases separating them. This CDR3 has 15 amino acids. The CDR3 here is CASSLALGGNTEAFF. The CDR3 nucleotides read TGTGCCAGCAGTTTAGCATTAGGGGGGAACACTGAAGCTTTCTTT.

This chain joins TRBV7-9 and TRBJ1-3; D remains ambiguous. Germline V gives CDR1 SEHNR, CDR2 FQNEAQ (reference sequence). V lost 3 bases, J lost 4 bases, and 10 bases lay in between. The CDR3 runs 14 residues. CDR3 in DNA: TGTGCCAGCAGCTTGGGTAGCGTCGGAAACACCATATATTTT. Translated: CASSLGSVGNTIYF.

The rearrangement joins TRBV28 to TRBJ1-3; D might be TRBD1 (5 bases). The V and J ends lost 6 bases and 6 bases respectively, with 9 bases between them. The CDR3 spans 12 residues. Germline CDR1 is MDHEN and CDR2 is SYDVKM. As DNA, the CDR3 is TGTGCCAGCAGGTCGGGGGAAAACACCATATATTTT. Residues: CASRSGENTIYF.

The chain joins TRBV29-1 to TRBJ2-3, with 7 bases identical to TRBD1. The trim removed 5 bases at V and 2 bases at J, leaving 10 bases unmatched. Germline-derived CDR1 and CDR2 are SQVTM and ANQGSEA. The CDR3 contains 15 residues. In nucleotides, the CDR3 is TGCAGCGTTTGCTCAGGGGGAATTTACACAGATACGCAGTATTTT. This codes for CSVCSGGIYTDTQYF.

The rearrangement links TRBV7-2 to TRBJ2-3; TRBD2 is a possible D gene (7 bases). This CDR3 region has 16 residues. Trimming removed 5 bases at V and 2 bases at J, with 17 bases between. Germline V gives CDR1 SGHTA, CDR2 FQGNSA. The CDR3 protein is CASSARGGRNTDTQYF. CDR3 nucleotides: TGTGCCAGCAGCGCGAGGGGGGGCCGGAACACAGATACGCAGTATTTT.